The 15 T cell receptor beta chains below all came from one sample that was sequenced in a study of blood T cells in healthy people across ages. Primed by a sample-barcoded 5' primer and a J-beta primer mix, a second PCR proceeded for about 6 to 11 cycles. One entry per CDR3 protein, called by TCRdb with MiXCR from the 5' RACE reads. The profile shows over 450,000 distinct CDR3 sequences, nearly 25% of them singletons. The same data also contributed to another study, on T cells of mothers and their children.

Sequenced input: blood. These receptors all come from a boy younger than 18 in good health.

This clonotype was seen only a few times. CDR3 nucleotide sequence: TGTGCCAGCAGTCGAACAGTAGCGGCAGAAGAGACCCAGTACTTC. This encodes CASSRTVAAEETQYF. J is TRBJ2-5 and V is TRBV28; a weak D match, TRBD2 (6 bases). Trimming removed 5 bases at V and 3 bases at J, with 16 bases between. This CDR3 region has 15 residues. Germline V gives CDR1 MDHEN, CDR2 SYDVKM.

The sample holds one count of this clonotype. The rearrangement links TRBV20-1 to TRBJ2-2; TRBD2 aligns across 9 bases. Germline CDR1 is DFQATT and CDR2 is SNEGSKA (reference sequence). This CDR3 is built from 15 residues. V trimming: 1 base; J trimming: 1 base; junction bases outside the gene matches: 1. The CDR3 loop is CSARGGRGNTGELFF. CDR3 nucleotides: TGCAGTGCTAGAGGCGGGAGGGGGAACACCGGGGAGCTGTTTTTT.

This chain joins TRBV18 and TRBJ1-4; possible D gene TRBD1, 5 bases. V was cut by 6 bases and J by 0 bases, with 8 bases left in between. The CDR3 is 14 amino acids. CDR1 KGHSH and CDR2 LQKENI come from the germline V gene. The CDR3 DNA is TGTGCCAGCTCGATGGGGGCAACTAATGAAAAACTGTTTTTT. Translated, it gives CASSMGATNEKLFF.

The table lists this clonotype with a few counts. The rearrangement links TRBV6-1 to TRBJ2-3, with 8 bases lining up with TRBD2. The germline V gene has CDR1 MNHNS and CDR2 SASEGT. With V trimmed by 1 base and J by 5 bases, 5 bases remained unmatched. The CDR3 totals 15 residues. The CDR3 nucleotides are TGTGCCAGCAGTGAAGTGGCGGGGGGCGTAGATACGCAGTATTTT. Protein sequence: CASSEVAGGVDTQYF.

V gene TRBV19 combines with J gene TRBJ1-2; D is unclear. The CDR3 runs to 16 residues. Trimming left V 6 bases short and J 4 bases short, with 21 bases between. Germline V gene lookup returns CDR1 LNHDA and CDR2 SQIVND (reference sequence). The CDR3, as DNA: TGTGCCAGTAGCCCAGAGGGCCACAACCCCTCCTATGGCTACACCTTC. As protein: CASSPEGHNPSYGYTF.

The chain combines TRBV9 with TRBJ2-2; D is unclear. The CDR3 has 15 amino acids. Germline values: CDR1 SGDLS, CDR2 YYNGEE. Trimming removed 3 bases at V and 2 bases at J, with 11 bases between. The CDR3 DNA reads as TGTGCCAGCAGCGCTAGGAAGGGAAACACCGGGGAGCTGTTTTTT. Amino acids: CASSARKGNTGELFF.

This sequence joins TRBV12-3 or TRBV12-4 and TRBJ2-1; 7 positions agree with TRBD1. The CDR3 is 15 amino acids. Trimming removed 6 bases from V and 2 bases from J; junction bases left unmatched: 7. This CDR3 is CASRRRGLPYNEQFF. The CDR3 DNA reads as TGTGCCAGCAGGAGAAGGGGGCTACCCTACAATGAGCAGTTCTTC.

The gene calls are TRBV5-6 and TRBJ1-2; 9 bases match TRBD1. CDR1 and CDR2 (germline): SGHDT, YYEEEE. The CDR3 contains 15 residues. Trimming took 2 bases from V and 2 from J; bases not matched to a gene: 4. The CDR3, as DNA: TGTGCCAGCAGCTTTCGGGACAGGGCGAACTATGGCTACACCTTC. It codes for CASSFRDRANYGYTF.

The chain has TRBV7-3 and TRBJ2-6; D gene uncertain. Trimming took off 5 bases at V and 0 bases at J, with 14 bases between the two ends. The CDR3 runs to 17 residues. Looked up from germline, CDR1 is SGHTA and CDR2 is FQGTGA. CDR3 residues: CASSPRTVNSGANVLTF. CDR3 coding DNA: TGTGCCAGCAGCCCGCGAACTGTTAACTCTGGGGCCAACGTCCTGACTTTC.

This clonotype turned up a few times. The chain recombines TRBV9 with TRBJ2-5; maybe TRBD1 (6 bases). There are 14 residues in the CDR3. In germline, CDR1 is SGDLS, CDR2 YYNGEE. V lost 4 bases and J 3 bases, leaving 13 bases between the germline ends. The CDR3 spells CASSSETGEETQYF. CDR3 DNA sequence: TGTGCCAGCAGCTCAGAGACAGGTGAAGAGACCCAGTACTTC. Full variable domain (rest looked up from reference TRBV9 and TRBJ2-5): DSGVTQTPKHLITATGQRVTLRCSPRSGDLSVYWYQQSLDQGLQFLIQYYNGEERAKGNILERFSAQQFPDLHSELNLSSLELGDSALYFCASSSETGEETQYFGPGTRLLVL.

There are a few counts of this clonotype. The chain couples TRBV30 to TRBJ2-1, with D possibly matching TRBD1 (5 bases). Looked up from germline, CDR1 is GTSNPN and CDR2 is SVGIG (reference sequence). V was trimmed by 5 bases and J by 2 bases, leaving 10 bases between them. The CDR3 extends over 13 amino acids. CDR3 coding DNA: TGTGCCTGGGGAGACAGTGCCTACAATGAGCAGTTCTTC. Protein product: CAWGDSAYNEQFF.

This clonotype showed up just a few times. V usage is TRBV12-3 or TRBV12-4 and J usage is TRBJ2-3, with 7 nucleotides matching TRBD1. V lost 0 bases to trimming and J lost 7 bases; unmatched junction nucleotides: 1. The CDR3 runs to 13 residues. This CDR3 is CASSLATGNTQYF. The CDR3 region has the DNA TGTGCCAGCAGTTTAGCGACAGGGAATACGCAGTATTTT.

The genes are TRBV19 and TRBJ2-1; TRBD1 matches at 8 bases. J lost 5 bases, V lost 4 bases, and 4 bases had no gene match. The CDR3 contains 14 residues. CDR1 and CDR2 from the germline V gene are LNHDA and SQIVND (reference sequence). CDR3 amino acids: CASSRQGLDNEQFF. As DNA, the CDR3 is TGTGCCAGTAGTAGACAGGGGTTGGACAATGAGCAGTTCTTC.

This clonotype was detected many times. The J gene is TRBJ2-1, the V gene TRBV6-1, with D hard to call. The germline V gene has CDR1 MNHNS and CDR2 SASEGT. The CDR3 is made up of 14 amino acids. Trimming cost V 2 bases and J 7 bases, with 12 bases left between them. The CDR3 nucleotides read TGTGCCAGCAGTGAACCTAGTGGTGGGAATGAGCAGTTCTTC. Translated: CASSEPSGGNEQFF.

This rearrangement joins TRBV29-1 to TRBJ2-7; weak D call: TRBD2 (5 bases). CDR3 length equals 13 residues. Germline V gene data show CDR1 as SQVTM and CDR2 as ANQGSEA. The V gene lost 0 bases and the J gene lost 0 bases, with 6 bases spanning the gap. The CDR3 region has the DNA TGCAGCGTTGAAGACCGGGACTCCTACGAGCAGTACTTC. It specifies CSVEDRDSYEQYF.